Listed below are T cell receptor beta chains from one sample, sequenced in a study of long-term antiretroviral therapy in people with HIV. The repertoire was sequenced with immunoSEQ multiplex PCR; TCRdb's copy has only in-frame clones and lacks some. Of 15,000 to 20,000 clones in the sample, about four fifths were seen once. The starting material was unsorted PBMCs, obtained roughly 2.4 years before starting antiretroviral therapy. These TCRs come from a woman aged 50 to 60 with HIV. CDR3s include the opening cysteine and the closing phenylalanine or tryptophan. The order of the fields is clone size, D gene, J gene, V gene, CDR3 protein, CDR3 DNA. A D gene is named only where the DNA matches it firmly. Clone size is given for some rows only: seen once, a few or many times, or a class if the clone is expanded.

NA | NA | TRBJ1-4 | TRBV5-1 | CASSLEDRNEKLFF | TGCGCCAGCAGCTTAGAAGATCGTAATGAAAAACTGTTTTTT
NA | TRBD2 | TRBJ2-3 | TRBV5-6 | CASRRTSTDTQYF | TGTGCCAGCAGGCGGACTAGTACAGATACGCAGTATTTT
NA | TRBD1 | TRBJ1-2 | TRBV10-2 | CASRRQGALGASKSPNYGYTF | TGCGCCAGCAGACGACAGGGGGCCCTCGGGGCCTCAAAGTCTCCAAACTATGGCTACACCTTC
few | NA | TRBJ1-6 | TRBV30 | CAWTGGGSYNSPLHF | TGTGCCTGGACCGGGGGTGGCTCCTATAATTCACCCCTCCACTTT
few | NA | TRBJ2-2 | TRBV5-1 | CASSPQAGYTGELFF | TGCGCCAGCAGCCCTCAAGCGGGCTACACCGGGGAGCTGTTTTTT
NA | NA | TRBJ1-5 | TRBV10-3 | CAISPSNSNQPQHF | TGTGCCATCTCACCGAGTAATAGCAATCAGCCCCAGCATTTT
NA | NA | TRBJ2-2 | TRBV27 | CASLARRASGGELFF | TGTGCCAGCCTCGCTAGGAGAGCGTCCGGCGGGGAGCTGTTTTTT
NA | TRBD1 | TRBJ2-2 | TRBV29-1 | CSVAEPGTGDTGELFF | TGCAGCGTTGCCGAGCCTGGAACAGGGGACACCGGGGAGCTGTTTTTT
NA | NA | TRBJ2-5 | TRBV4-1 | CASSHPTRETQYF | TGCGCCAGCAGTCATCCCACGCGAGAGACCCAGTACTTC
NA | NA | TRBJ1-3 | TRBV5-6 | CASSSSAGHLPATIYF | TGTGCCAGCAGCTCCTCGGCAGGACACCTTCCAGCCACCATATATTTT
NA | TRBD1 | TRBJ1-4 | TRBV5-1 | CASATGELANEKLFF | TGCGCCAGCGCAACAGGGGAATTGGCTAATGAAAAACTGTTTTTT
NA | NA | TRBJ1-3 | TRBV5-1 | CASSLGRTSGNTIYF | TGCGCCAGCAGCTTGGGACGGACCTCTGGAAACACCATATATTTT
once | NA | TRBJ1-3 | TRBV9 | CASSVEGRSGNTIYF | TGTGCCAGCAGCGTAGAGGGCCGCTCTGGAAACACCATATATTTT
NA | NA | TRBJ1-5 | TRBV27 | CASSFGGEDQPQHF | TGTGCCAGCAGTTTCGGAGGGGAAGATCAGCCCCAGCATTTT
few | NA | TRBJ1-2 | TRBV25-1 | CASSSSGLGEYGYTF | TGTGCCAGCAGTAGCTCCGGATTGGGTGAATATGGCTACACCTTC
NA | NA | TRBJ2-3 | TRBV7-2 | CASSFRKGTRRTDTQYF | TGTGCCAGCAGCTTTAGAAAGGGCACCCGGAGGACAGATACGCAGTATTTT
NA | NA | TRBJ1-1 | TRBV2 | CASSEIGRGTEAFF | TGTGCCAGCAGTGAAATTGGAAGGGGCACTGAAGCTTTCTTT
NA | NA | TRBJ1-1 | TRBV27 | CASIAARGETEAFF | TGTGCCAGCATCGCGGCCAGGGGAGAAACTGAAGCTTTCTTT
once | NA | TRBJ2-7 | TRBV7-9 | CASSRYYEQYF | TGTGCCAGCAGCCGCTACTACGAGCAGTACTTC
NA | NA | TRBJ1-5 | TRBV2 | CASSLWGHSRNQPQHF | TGTGCCAGCAGCTTATGGGGACACAGCCGAAATCAGCCCCAGCATTTT
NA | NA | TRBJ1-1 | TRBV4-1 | CASSQDPGGVGPKNTEAFF | TGCGCCAGCAGCCAAGACCCTGGTGGGGTCGGACCTAAGAACACTGAAGCTTTCTTT
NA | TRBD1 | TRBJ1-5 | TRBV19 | CASSMGQGEFGGQPQHF | TGTGCCAGTAGTATGGGACAGGGAGAGTTCGGGGGTCAGCCCCAGCATTTT
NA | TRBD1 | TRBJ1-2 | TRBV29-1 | CSVEGTGTGDHYGYTF | TGCAGCGTTGAGGGAACCGGGACAGGGGATCACTATGGCTACACCTTC
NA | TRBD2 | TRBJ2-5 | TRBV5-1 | CASSLGLAGGRETQYF | TGCGCCAGCAGCCTGGGACTAGCGGGGGGGCGAGAGACCCAGTACTTC
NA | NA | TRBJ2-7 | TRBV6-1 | CASRPQGYEQYF | TGTGCCAGCAGACCCCAGGGATACGAGCAGTACTTC
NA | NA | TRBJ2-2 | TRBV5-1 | CASTLGGSDTGELFF | TGCGCCAGCACCCTTGGGGGTTCGGACACCGGGGAGCTGTTTTTT
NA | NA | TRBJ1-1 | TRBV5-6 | CASSLVQGLGGTEAFF | TGTGCCAGCAGCTTGGTACAGGGTCTGGGTGGCACTGAAGCTTTCTTT
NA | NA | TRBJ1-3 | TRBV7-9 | CASMSSWNTIYF | TGTGCCAGCATGAGTTCATGGAACACCATATATTTT
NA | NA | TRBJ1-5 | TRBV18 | CASSPTVPCQRPQHF | TGTGCCAGCTCACCAACAGTCCCCTGTCAACGGCCCCAGCATTTT
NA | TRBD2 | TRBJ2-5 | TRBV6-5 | CASRTGGTQETQYF | TGTGCCAGCAGAACGGGGGGAACCCAAGAGACCCAGTACTTC
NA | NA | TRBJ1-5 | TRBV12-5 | CASATDRYSNQPQHF | TGTGCTAGTGCAACCGACAGGTATAGCAATCAGCCCCAGCATTTT
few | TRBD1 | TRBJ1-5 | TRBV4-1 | CASSPTLRDRGRNQPQHF | TGCGCCAGCAGCCCGACTCTCCGGGACAGGGGAAGGAATCAGCCCCAGCATTTT
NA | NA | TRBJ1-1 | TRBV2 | CASSETGLNTEAFF | TGTGCCAGCAGTGAGACGGGTCTGAACACTGAAGCTTTCTTT
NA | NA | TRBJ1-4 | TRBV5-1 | CASSLGGANEKLFF | TGCGCCAGCAGCTTGGGAGGGGCTAATGAAAAACTGTTTTTT
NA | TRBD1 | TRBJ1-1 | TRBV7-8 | CASRDRDRGKTEAFF | TGTGCCAGCAGAGACCGGGACAGGGGTAAAACTGAAGCTTTCTTT
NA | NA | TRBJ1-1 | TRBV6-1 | CASRDGQGAFF | TGTGCCAGCAGAGATGGACAAGGTGCTTTCTTT
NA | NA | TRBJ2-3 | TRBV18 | CASSPPGGASTDTQYF | TGTGCCAGCTCACCACCGGGGGGGGCTAGCACAGATACGCAGTATTTT
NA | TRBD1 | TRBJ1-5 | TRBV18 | CASSPDRGGNQPQHF | TGTGCCAGCTCACCGGACAGGGGTGGCAATCAGCCCCAGCATTTT
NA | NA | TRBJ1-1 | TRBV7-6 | CASSFRTGRLNTEAFF | TGTGCCAGCAGCTTCCGGACGGGACGGCTGAACACTGAAGCTTTCTTT
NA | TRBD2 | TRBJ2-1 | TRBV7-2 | CASSKSSGGNNEQFF | TGTGCCAGCAGCAAATCTAGCGGGGGAAACAATGAGCAGTTCTTC
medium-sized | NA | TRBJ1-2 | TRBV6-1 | CASDAGWYGYTF | TGTGCCAGCGACGCGGGGTGGTATGGCTACACCTTC
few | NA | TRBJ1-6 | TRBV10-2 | CASSEAGENSPLHF | TGCGCCAGCAGTGAGGCGGGTGAGAATTCACCCCTCCACTTT
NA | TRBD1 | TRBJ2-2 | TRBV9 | CASSLSTGGWGPRPGELFF | TGTGCCAGCAGCCTATCTACAGGGGGCTGGGGTCCCCGACCCGGGGAGCTGTTTTTT